This TCR beta chain emerged from a study of blood T cell repertoires in COVID-19. Per the germline V gene, CDR1 is SGHNT and CDR2 is YENEEA. V lost 0 bases, J lost 6 bases, and 3 bases stayed unmatched. The CDR3 consists of 14 residues. Profiling relied on immunoSEQ multiplex PCR, and the TCRdb table lists in-frame clones only, not all of them. The data contain about 260,000 clones, approximately 87% of them singletons. The sequenced sample was peripheral blood. The source of this sequence is a woman in her forties or fifties with acute or convalescent COVID-19. The chain couples TRBV11-3 to TRBJ1-2; 8 nucleotides line up with TRBD1. CDR3 nucleotides: TGTGCCAGCAGCTTAGACCCGACAGGGGATGGCTACACCTTC. The encoded protein is CASSLDPTGDGYTF.